This TCR beta chain was found in a study of beta chain features in type 1 diabetes. Germline CDR1 is SGDLS and CDR2 is YYNGEE. Trimming removed 1 base from V and 2 bases from J, with 12 bases in between. The CDR3 sequence is 15 residues long. The isolated RNA, all of it, was reverse transcribed, so expressed TCRB transcripts were what got sequenced. Sequencing used immunoSEQ multiplex PCR; TCRdb keeps in-frame clones, though not all of them. The table lists roughly 500,000 clones, about 29% of them singletons. This chain uses TRBV9 with TRBJ2-5; maybe TRBD1 (6 bases). Sequenced: naive CD4+ T cells from blood. This sequence was found in a man aged 18 to 29 in good health. Here the CDR3 reads CASSVYRDGQETQYF. The CDR3 nucleotides read TGTGCCAGCAGCGTATACAGGGACGGACAAGAGACCCAGTACTTC. Complete variable domain (other parts from reference TRBV9 and TRBJ2-5): DSGVTQTPKHLITATGQRVTLRCSPRSGDLSVYWYQQSLDQGLQFLIQYYNGEERAKGNILERFSAQQFPDLHSELNLSSLELGDSALYFCASSVYRDGQETQYFGPGTRLLVL.